This T cell receptor beta chain is drawn from a study of cytomegalovirus exposure and HLA in healthy donors. Study results and caveats: The study designated 160 or so TCR beta chains cytomegalovirus-associated. Serostatus for CMV was the only available immune exposure information.

There are 17 residues in the CDR3. Germline V lookup: CDR1 SGDLS, CDR2 YYNGEE. The V gene end was trimmed by 0 bases and the J gene end by 6 bases; junction bases not matched to a gene: 11. A multiplex PCR was run with 60 Vbeta primers and 13 Jbeta primers. Produced via immunoSEQ multiplex PCR; TCRdb's table is partial and in-frame only. The listing records 38,000 or so clones. Remarks on this clone: Its target is unknown.

The TCR was taken from a man aged 25-40 years in good health and CMV-seronegative. This sequence joins TRBV9 and TRBJ2-2; 7 bases match TRBD2. Sequenced material: PBMCs. The CDR3 is CASSVGRGLVGSGELFF. The DNA for the CDR3 is TGTGCCAGCAGCGTAGGTCGAGGACTAGTAGGGTCCGGGGAGCTGTTTTTT.